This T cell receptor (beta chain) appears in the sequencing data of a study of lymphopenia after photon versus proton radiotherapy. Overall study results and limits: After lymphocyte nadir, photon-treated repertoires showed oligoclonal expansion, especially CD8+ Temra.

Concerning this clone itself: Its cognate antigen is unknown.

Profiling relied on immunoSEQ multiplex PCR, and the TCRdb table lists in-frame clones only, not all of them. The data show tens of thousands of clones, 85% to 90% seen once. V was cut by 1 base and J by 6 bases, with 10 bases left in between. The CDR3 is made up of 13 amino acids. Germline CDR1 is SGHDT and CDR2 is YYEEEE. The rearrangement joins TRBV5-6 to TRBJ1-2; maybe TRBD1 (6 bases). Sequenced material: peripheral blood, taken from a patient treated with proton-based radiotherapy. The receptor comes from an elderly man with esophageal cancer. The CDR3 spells CASSLTGLHGYTF. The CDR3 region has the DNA TGTGCCAGCAGCTTGACAGGGTTGCATGGCTACACCTTC. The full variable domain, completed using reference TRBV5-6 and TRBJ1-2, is DAGVTQSPTHLIKTRGQQVTLRCSPKSGHDTVSWYQQALGQGPQFIFQYYEEEERQRGNFPDRFSGHQFPNYSSELNVNALLLGDSALYLCASSLTGLHGYTFGSGTRLTVV.